This T cell receptor (beta chain) was captured by sequencing in a study of technical replicates of blood from several donors. The data were produced by immunoSEQ multiplex PCR, yet TCRdb's version contains in-frame clones alone and is incomplete. This sample has 60,000 to 85,000 clones; around 94% occur once, and the top ten carry 0.3% to 0.45%. V dropped 0 bases and J dropped 5 bases, with 5 bases sitting between them. CDR3 size: 13 residues. CDR1 is SGHRS and CDR2 is YFSETQ in the germline V gene. The genes are TRBV5-1 and TRBJ2-2, with D uncertain. The sequencing sample was made of T cells isolated from PBMCs. This TCR was recovered from a human donor in good health. In nucleotides, the CDR3 is TGCGCCAGCAGCTTGGCCCCTACCGGGGAGCTGTTTTTT. Amino acids: CASSLAPTGELFF.